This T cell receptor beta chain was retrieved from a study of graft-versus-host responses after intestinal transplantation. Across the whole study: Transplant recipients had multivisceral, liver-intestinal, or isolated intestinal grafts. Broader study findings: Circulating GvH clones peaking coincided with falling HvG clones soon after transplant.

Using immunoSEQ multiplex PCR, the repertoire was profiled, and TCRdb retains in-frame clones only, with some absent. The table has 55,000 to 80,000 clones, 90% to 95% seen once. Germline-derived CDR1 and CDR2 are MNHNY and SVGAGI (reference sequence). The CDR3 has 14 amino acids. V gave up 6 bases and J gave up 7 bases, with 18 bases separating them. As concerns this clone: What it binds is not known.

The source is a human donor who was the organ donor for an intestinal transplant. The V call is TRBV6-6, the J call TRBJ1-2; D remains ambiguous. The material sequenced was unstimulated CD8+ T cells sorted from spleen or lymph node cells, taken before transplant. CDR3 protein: CASSLLRGGPGYTF. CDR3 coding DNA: TGTGCCAGCAGCCTTCTTCGCGGCGGTCCTGGCTACACCTTC.